This T cell receptor (beta chain) was identified during a study of T cell repertoires in cytomegalovirus infection. Whole-study context: Indications came from public TCR beta signatures; they pointed to CMV infection and to a matching HLA type.

This clonotype was seen a few times. Its antigen is currently unknown. Trimming cost V 5 bases and J 3 bases; bases outside gene matches: 12. The CDR3 spans 19 residues. In germline, CDR1 is MDHEN, CDR2 SYDVKM. Study outcomes and limitations: Carriage of CMV together with the relevant HLA was identifiable through cumulative public TCR beta family frequency. The ex vivo response showed dominance by HLA-C-restricted CMV-specific TCR beta clonotypes.

TCRdb re-called the reads through MiXCR, storing one row per CDR3 protein. The sample yields roughly 320,000 distinct CDR3 sequences, 8% to 10% seen once. Source material: PBMCs. The V call is TRBV28, the J call TRBJ2-1, with 14 bases lining up with TRBD2. The source is a human donor in good health (CMV status not recorded). Some clones in this sample may be carry-over from other donors' samples. This CDR3 is CASSAQTSGRAAGYNEQFF. The CDR3, as DNA: TGTGCCAGCAGTGCGCAGACTAGCGGGAGGGCCGCGGGCTACAATGAGCAGTTCTTC.